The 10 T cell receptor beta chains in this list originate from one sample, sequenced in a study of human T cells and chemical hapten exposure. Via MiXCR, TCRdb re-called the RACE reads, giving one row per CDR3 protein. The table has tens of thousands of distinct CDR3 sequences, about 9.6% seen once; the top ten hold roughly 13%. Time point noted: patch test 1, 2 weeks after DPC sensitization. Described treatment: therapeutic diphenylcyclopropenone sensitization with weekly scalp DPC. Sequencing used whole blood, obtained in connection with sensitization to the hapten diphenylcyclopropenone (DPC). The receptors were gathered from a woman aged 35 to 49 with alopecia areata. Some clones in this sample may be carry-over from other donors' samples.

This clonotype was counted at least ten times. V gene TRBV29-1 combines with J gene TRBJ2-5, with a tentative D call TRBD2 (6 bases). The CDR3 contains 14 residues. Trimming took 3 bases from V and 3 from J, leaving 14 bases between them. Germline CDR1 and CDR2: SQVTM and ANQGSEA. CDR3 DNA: TGCAGCGTTGACCGGGGTTCGGGGGAAGAGACCCAGTACTTC. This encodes CSVDRGSGEETQYF.

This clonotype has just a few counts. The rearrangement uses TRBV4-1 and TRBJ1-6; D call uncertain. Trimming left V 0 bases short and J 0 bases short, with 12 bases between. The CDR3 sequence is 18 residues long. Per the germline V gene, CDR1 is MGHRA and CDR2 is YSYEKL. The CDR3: CASSQEMGWSSYNSPLHF. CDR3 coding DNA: TGCGCCAGCAGCCAAGAAATGGGATGGAGCTCCTATAATTCACCCCTCCACTTT.

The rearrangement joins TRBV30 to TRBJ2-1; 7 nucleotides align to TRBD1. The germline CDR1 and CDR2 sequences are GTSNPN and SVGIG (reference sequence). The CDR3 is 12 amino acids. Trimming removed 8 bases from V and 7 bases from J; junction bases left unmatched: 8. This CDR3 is CAEGQTRNEQFF. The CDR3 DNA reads TGTGCCGAGGGACAGACCCGAAATGAGCAGTTCTTC.

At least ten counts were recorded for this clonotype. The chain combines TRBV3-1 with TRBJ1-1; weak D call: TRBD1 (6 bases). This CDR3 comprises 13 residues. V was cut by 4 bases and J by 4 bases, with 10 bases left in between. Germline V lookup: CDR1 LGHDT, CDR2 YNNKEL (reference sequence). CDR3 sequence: CASSRQGGTEAFF. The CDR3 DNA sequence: TGTGCCAGCAGCCGACAAGGGGGCACTGAAGCTTTCTTT.

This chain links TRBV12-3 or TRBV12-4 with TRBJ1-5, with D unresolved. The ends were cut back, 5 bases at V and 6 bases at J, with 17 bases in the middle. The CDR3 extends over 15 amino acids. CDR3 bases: TGTGCCAGCAGTCCCGGCATCCTCGGCGGTCAGCCCCAGCATTTT. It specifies CASSPGILGGQPQHF.

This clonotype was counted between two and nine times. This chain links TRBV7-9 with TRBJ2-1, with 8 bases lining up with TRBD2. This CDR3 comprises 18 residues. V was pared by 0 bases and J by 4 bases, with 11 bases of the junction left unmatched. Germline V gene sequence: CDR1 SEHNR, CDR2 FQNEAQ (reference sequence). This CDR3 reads CASSLAPLVAGGYNEQFF. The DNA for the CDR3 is TGTGCCAGCAGCTTAGCCCCCCTGGTGGCGGGGGGTTACAATGAGCAGTTCTTC. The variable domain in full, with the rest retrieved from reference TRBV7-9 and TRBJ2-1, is DTGVSQNPRHKITKRGQNVTFRCDPISEHNRLYWYRQTLGQGPEFLTYFQNEAQLEKSRLLSDRFSAERPKGSFSTLEIQRTEQGDSAMYLCASSLAPLVAGGYNEQFFGPGTRLTVL.

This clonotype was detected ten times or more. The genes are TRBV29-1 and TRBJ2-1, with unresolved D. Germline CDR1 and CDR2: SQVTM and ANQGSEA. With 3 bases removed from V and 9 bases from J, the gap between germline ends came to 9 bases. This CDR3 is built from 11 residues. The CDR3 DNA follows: TGCAGCGTTGAGCCGGGTAGTGAGCAGTTCTTC. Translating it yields CSVEPGSEQFF.

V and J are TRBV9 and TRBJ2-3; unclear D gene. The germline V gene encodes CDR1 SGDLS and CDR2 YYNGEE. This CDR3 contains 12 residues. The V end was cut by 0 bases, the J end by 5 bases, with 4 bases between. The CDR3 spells CASSVGRDTQYF. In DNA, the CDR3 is TGTGCCAGCAGCGTAGGGAGAGATACGCAGTATTTT.

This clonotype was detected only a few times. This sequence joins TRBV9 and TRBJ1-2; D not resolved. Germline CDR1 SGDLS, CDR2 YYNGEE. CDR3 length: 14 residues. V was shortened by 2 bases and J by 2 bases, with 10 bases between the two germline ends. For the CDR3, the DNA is TGTGCCAGCAGCGTCAAGGGAACCAACTATGGCTACACCTTC. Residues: CASSVKGTNYGYTF.

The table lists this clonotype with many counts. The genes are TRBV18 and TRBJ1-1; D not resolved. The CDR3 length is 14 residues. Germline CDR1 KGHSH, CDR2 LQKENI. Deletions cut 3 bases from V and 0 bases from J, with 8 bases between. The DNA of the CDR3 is TGTGCCAGCTCACCTCCCGGGTTGAACACTGAAGCTTTCTTT. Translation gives CASSPPGLNTEAFF.